The following is a TCR beta chain sequence with its context. In its sample, this clone was seen a few times. It lacks a known antigen. The input lacks base qualities; no much larger clone sits a single base away. The CDR3 has 14 amino acids, counting the end cysteine and phenylalanine. Of all the DNA, just the CDR3 is kept, 42 bases in frame from base 1. Here V drops 6 bases and J drops 4 bases, and the junction holds 6 bases not matched to any gene. CDR1 and CDR2, looked up from the germline V gene (reference sequence), are LNHDA and SQIVND. The data stem from a study of shared T cell receptors in the human thymus (dated by TCRdb to the early 2020s). With regard to the full study: The study examined how the human thymus generates shared, self-reactive T-cell receptor alpha chains.

The receptor library was made with the immunoSEQ multiplex PCR assay. Sourced from immuneACCESS, this table was stored by TCRdb with only in-frame sequences that have V and J called. A share of the clones is absent; for the studies checked, an unresolved V gene accounts for under half, and the remainder has no known explanation. This sample is represented by about 660,000 clones; around 87% of them were singletons. Of the sample, about 0.0094% is held by the ten largest clones. These data also featured in a second study, about human thymus T cells. Taken from the second paper: The donors were immunologically healthy infants in Finland who had open corrective cardiac surgery for congenital heart defects. The thymus tissue came from surgical resects taken out during corrective cardiac surgery. Biased V and J gene segment usage appeared to be present in both thymic and peripheral blood repertoires. The related research reported highly overlapping thymic TCR repertoires among unrelated individuals. The study described the TCR alpha and beta repertoires in under ten infant thymus samples and four matching peripheral blood samples. Donor ages ranged from roughly 6 to 250 days, and the cohort comprised five or six male and a couple of female infants. Thymocytes were released mechanically from tissue and stored at -70 °C as pellets of roughly 9.5-32 million cells. Genomic DNA was extracted from frozen cell pellets with a QIAsymphony instrument. The immunoSEQ multiplex PCR assay was used to amplify the TCRB and TCRAD loci from a standardized amount of quality-controlled genomic DNA. The V(D)J region was spanned by amplicons of a length sufficient to cover the CDR3 and to identify V and J genes. The commercial immunoSEQ service was used to sequence amplicons on an Illumina platform. Corrections for primer bias and sequencing errors followed previously described methods, while TCRAD and TCRB definitions were based on the IMGT database. Analysis of the repertoires was done with immunoSEQ Analyzer 3.0 and VDJTools and included basic statistics, V/J segment usage, diversity estimates, rarefaction and pairwise overlap. To estimate diversity, the Chao1, ChaoE, Efron-Thisted, Shannon and inverse Simpson indices were applied, and diversity was also estimated on datasets down-sampled to the smallest sample. Repertoire overlap was assessed by strict matching of CDR3 nucleotide sequence, V gene and J gene, and clustering was done by Jaccard-based multidimensional scaling. On average, around 810,000 unique TCRB clonotypes were obtained from thymus samples, compared with approximately 80,000 from blood samples.

The chain couples TRBV19 to TRBJ2-3; TRBD1 lines up with 8 middle nucleotides. The sequence was obtained from a boy under two years old with a congenital heart defect. Donor details come from another sample of the same person, matched by shared clones. Sequences were obtained from thymocytes. This receptor carries the CDR3 CASSRDRSSDTQYF. The DNA sequence reads TGTGCCAGTAGCCGGGACAGGTCATCAGATACGCAGTATTTT.